Shown below are 15 T cell receptor beta chains from a single sample sequenced in a study of blood T cell repertoires in COVID-19. TCRdb's table, derived via immunoSEQ multiplex PCR, lists solely in-frame clones and lacks some. This sample has about 140,000 clones; just under 90% occur once, and the top ten carry roughly 4.3%. Sequenced material: peripheral blood. Source of these receptors: a woman aged 40 to 50 with acute or convalescent COVID-19.

The chain links TRBV6-5 to TRBJ1-2; D is uncertain. CDR1 MNHEY and CDR2 SVGAGI come from the germline V gene. Trimming took off 0 bases at V and 5 bases at J, with 13 bases between the two ends. This CDR3 has 15 amino acids. CDR3 sequence: CASSYSKVGLYGYTF. As DNA, the CDR3 is TGTGCCAGCAGTTACTCGAAAGTTGGACTATATGGCTACACCTTC.

The J gene is TRBJ2-2, the V gene TRBV28; TRBD1 matches 8 bases. The CDR3 covers 16 residues. Losses at the gene ends were 5 bases for V and 7 bases for J; bases not matched to a gene: 12. Germline V gene lookup returns CDR1 MDHEN and CDR2 SYDVKM. CDR3 protein: CASSLSLDRVGGELFF. CDR3 DNA: TGTGCCAGCAGTCTCTCCTTGGACAGGGTTGGCGGGGAGCTGTTTTTT.

The chain recombines TRBV18 with TRBJ1-2; D may be TRBD1 (5 bases). Germline lookup yields CDR1 KGHSH and CDR2 LQKENI. Trimming pared 3 bases from V and 1 base from J, leaving 15 bases between. The CDR3 totals 16 residues. The CDR3 bases are TGTGCCAGCTCACCGAGACAGCAGCCATTTAACTATGGCTACACCTTC. Translated: CASSPRQQPFNYGYTF.

The chain joins TRBV4-1 to TRBJ1-5; D unclear. The CDR3 totals 15 residues. V lost 3 bases to trimming and J lost 0 bases, with 9 bases between them. Germline V CDR1 and CDR2: MGHRA, YSYEKL. DNA for the CDR3: TGCGCCAGCAGCCAGACATTTTTTAGCAATCAGCCCCAGCATTTT. Translated, it gives CASSQTFFSNQPQHF.

The chain uses TRBV5-5 and TRBJ1-2; D is ambiguous. This CDR3 is 14 amino acids long. The germline gives CDR1 SGHKS, CDR2 YYEKEE (reference sequence). Trimming left V 0 bases short and J 8 bases short, with 14 bases between. The CDR3 nucleotides are TGTGCCAGCAGCTTGGTACCAGGTACCTTGGGCTACACCTTC. Translating gives CASSLVPGTLGYTF.

The chain combines TRBV5-8 with TRBJ2-1; 7 bases fit TRBD2. The V and J ends lost 0 bases and 1 base, in that order; junction bases with no gene match: 4. Germline CDR1 reads SGHTS; CDR2 reads YDEGEE. This CDR3 has 16 amino acids. CDR3 residues: CASSLERGRSYNEQFF. The CDR3 nucleotides read TGTGCCAGCAGCTTGGAGCGGGGAAGATCCTACAATGAGCAGTTCTTC.

The rearrangement links TRBV7-6 to TRBJ2-3, with TRBD2 matching over 12 bases. The CDR3 is 18 amino acids. Germline loops: CDR1 SGHVS, CDR2 FNYEAQ. The V and J ends lost 1 base and 1 base, in that order; junction bases with no gene match: 6. The CDR3 coding sequence is TGTGCCAGCAGCTTAGTAGCCCGACTAGCGGGGGGCACAGATACGCAGTATTTT. Amino acid sequence: CASSLVARLAGGTDTQYF.

CDR3 bases: TGTGCCAGCAGTACGGCGGCCTTTAGCACAGATACGCAGTATTTT. Protein: CASSTAAFSTDTQYF. The chain uses TRBV28 and TRBJ2-3, with D unclear. V dropped 5 bases and J dropped 0 bases, with 12 bases sitting between them. The germline CDR1 and CDR2 sequences are MDHEN and SYDVKM. The CDR3 has 15 residues. Based on the CDR3 plus reference TRBV28 and TRBJ2-3, the full variable domain is DVKVTQSSRYLVKRTGEKVFLECVQDMDHENMFWYRQDPGLGLRLIYFSYDVKMKEKGDIPEGYSVSREKKERFSLILESASTNQTSMYLCASSTAAFSTDTQYFGPGTRLTVL.

This chain uses TRBV9 with TRBJ1-4; possible D gene TRBD1, 5 bases. Germline-derived CDR1 and CDR2 are SGDLS and YYNGEE. CDR3 length equals 15 residues. Trimming pared 2 bases from V and 0 bases from J, leaving 8 bases between. CDR3 in DNA: TGTGCCAGCAGCGTGTGGGGGGCAACTAATGAAAAACTGTTTTTT. This gives the protein CASSVWGATNEKLFF. Using reference TRBV9 and TRBJ1-4 for the parts outside the CDR3, the full variable domain is DSGVTQTPKHLITATGQRVTLRCSPRSGDLSVYWYQQSLDQGLQFLIQYYNGEERAKGNILERFSAQQFPDLHSELNLSSLELGDSALYFCASSVWGATNEKLFFGSGTQLSVL.

The chain couples TRBV7-3 to TRBJ2-1; D possibly corresponds to TRBD2 (5 bases). The CDR3 is made up of 14 amino acids. The V end lost 1 base, the J end lost 9 bases, and 13 bases lay between the germline ends. CDR1 SGHTA and CDR2 FQGTGA come from the germline V gene. The CDR3 bases are TGTGCCAGCAGCTTAAATCGGGCTGCGGGTGAGCAGTTCTTC. Translating it yields CASSLNRAAGEQFF.

The J gene is TRBJ2-1, the V gene TRBV18; TRBD1 aligns across 11 bases. The CDR3 totals 15 residues. V shed 3 bases and J 8 bases; nucleotides not matched to a gene: 6. Looked up from germline, CDR1 is KGHSH and CDR2 is LQKENI. CDR3 sequence: CASSPGQGAGDEQFF. CDR3 sequence (DNA): TGTGCCAGCTCACCTGGACAGGGGGCTGGTGATGAGCAGTTCTTC.

The rearrangement joins TRBV6-5 to TRBJ1-2; D perhaps matches TRBD1 (5 bases). V lost 6 bases and J lost 4, with 12 bases in between. The CDR3 sequence is 13 residues long. The germline CDR1 and CDR2 sequences are MNHEY and SVGAGI. As DNA, the CDR3 is TGTGCCAGCAGCTTGACCGGGGGCTATGGCTACACCTTC. Its protein is CASSLTGGYGYTF.

The CDR3 nucleotides are TGTGCCAGCAGCCGGACAGGGGCTGGGGCCAACGTCCTGACTTTC. It yields the protein CASSRTGAGANVLTF. The rearrangement joins TRBV7-3 to TRBJ2-6, with 9 bases that match TRBD1. The CDR3 consists of 15 residues. CDR1 SGHTA and CDR2 FQGTGA come from the germline V gene. The junction had 1 base not matched to a gene; V was cut back by 5 bases and J by 2 bases.

The rearrangement links TRBV4-3 to TRBJ2-2; weak D call: TRBD2 (5 bases). Trimming left V 3 bases short and J 6 bases short, with 11 bases between. The CDR3 length is 14 residues. Germline lookup yields CDR1 LGHNA and CDR2 YSLEER. The CDR3 loop is CASSQAGVAGELFF. CDR3 in DNA: TGCGCCAGCAGCCAGGCGGGTGTGGCCGGGGAGCTGTTTTTT.

CDR3 protein: CASSQGIDKNQPQHF. CDR3 nucleotides: TGCGCCAGCAGCCAAGGGATCGACAAGAATCAGCCCCAGCATTTT. The chain couples TRBV4-3 to TRBJ1-5, with D unclear. Per the germline V gene, CDR1 is LGHNA and CDR2 is YSLEER. V was clipped by 1 base and J by 4 bases, with 11 bases between them. The CDR3 has 15 amino acids.